This T cell receptor beta chain was identified in a study of response to subunit inactivated influenza vaccine. TCRdb recomputed calls from the RT-PCR reads with MiXCR, one row per CDR3 protein. The data hold under 550,000 distinct CDR3 sequences, with approximately 7.6% observed a single time. Looked up from germline, CDR1 is DFQATT and CDR2 is SNEGSKA (reference sequence). V lost 1 base and J lost 0; bases outside the gene matches: 5. The CDR3 consists of 18 residues. The sample consisted of PBMCs from blood, taken around 25 months after vaccination. The chain is built from TRBV20-1 and TRBJ2-1; 14 bases are a match to TRBD2. The sequence came from a man aged 45-69 years who received an inactivated influenza vaccine. The CDR3 bases are TGCAGTGCTAGAGGGGGACTAGCGGGGGCGAGCTCCTACAATGAGCAGTTCTTC. As protein: CSARGGLAGASSYNEQFF.